This passage covers 29 T cell receptor beta chains from one sample sequenced in a study of T cell responses to AZD1222 COVID-19 vaccine. Data came from immunoSEQ multiplex PCR; TCRdb stores just in-frame clones and leaves some out. The table includes about 120,000 clones, around nine tenths detected once. Source: peripheral blood, taken on day 0 of AZD1222 vaccination. These receptor sequences come from an adult in good health.

The chain links TRBV14 to TRBJ2-1; 7 bases align to TRBD2. The CDR3 covers 17 residues. Unmatched junction bases numbered 8, after V lost 1 base and J lost 2 bases. Germline CDR1 reads SGHDN; CDR2 reads FVKESK. The CDR3 loop is CASSQGLGLPTYNEQFF. In nucleotides, the CDR3 is TGTGCCAGCAGCCAAGGTCTGGGACTACCTACCTACAATGAGCAGTTCTTC. Full variable domain (rest looked up from reference TRBV14 and TRBJ2-1): EAGVTQFPSHSVIEKGQTVTLRCDPISGHDNLYWYRRVMGKEIKFLLHFVKESKQDESGMPNNRFLAERTGGTYSTLKVQPAELEDSGVYFCASSQGLGLPTYNEQFFGPGTRLTVL.

This sequence joins TRBV4-1 and TRBJ2-3; TRBD2 aligns across 8 bases. Germline CDR1 reads MGHRA; CDR2 reads YSYEKL. V lost 2 bases, J lost 6 bases, and 7 bases stayed unmatched. The CDR3 is 15 residues long. CDR3 coding DNA: TGCGCCAGCAGCCAATACGGGAGGGCCGCTGATACGCAGTATTTT. Translation: CASSQYGRAADTQYF.

The V and J genes are TRBV5-4 and TRBJ1-6; D is undetermined. Trimming took off 4 bases at V and 6 bases at J, with 11 bases between the two ends. Germline values: CDR1 SGHNT, CDR2 YYREEE (reference sequence). This CDR3 has 14 amino acids. CDR3 in amino acids: CASSPGRVNSPLHF. The CDR3 region has the DNA TGTGCCAGCAGCCCCGGACGGGTTAATTCACCCCTCCACTTT.

V gene TRBV7-2 combines with J gene TRBJ2-5, with 12 bases identical to TRBD1. Germline values: CDR1 SGHTA, CDR2 FQGNSA. This CDR3 region has 14 residues. The V and J ends lost 4 bases and 7 bases, in that order; junction bases with no gene match: 4. The CDR3 region has the DNA TGTGCCAGCAGCTCCGGGACAGGGGGCTGGACCCAGTACTTC. Protein: CASSSGTGGWTQYF. Full variable domain (missing parts from reference TRBV7-2 and TRBJ2-5): GAGVSQSPSNKVTEKGKDVELRCDPISGHTALYWYRQSLGQGLEFLIYFQGNSAPDKSGLPSDRFSAERTGGSVSTLTIQRTQQEDSAVYLCASSSGTGGWTQYFGPGTRLLVL.

CDR3 region: CASSWTGDYGYTF. The CDR3 DNA is TGTGCCAGCAGTTGGACAGGGGACTATGGCTACACCTTC. This sequence joins TRBV6-2 or TRBV6-3 and TRBJ1-2; 9 bases fit TRBD1. The CDR3 has 13 amino acids. Germline-derived CDR1 and CDR2 are MNHEY and SVGEGT. With V trimmed by 4 bases and J by 3 bases, 0 bases remained unmatched.

The chain joins TRBV5-1 to TRBJ2-3, with D tentatively TRBD1 (6 bases). Trimming removed 0 bases from V and 5 bases from J, with 19 bases in between. CDR3 size: 17 residues. The germline CDR1 and CDR2 sequences are SGHRS and YFSETQ. The CDR3 protein is CASSLGTASQTRDTQYF. DNA for the CDR3: TGCGCCAGCAGCTTGGGGACAGCATCCCAAACGCGAGATACGCAGTATTTT.

The chain uses TRBV5-1 and TRBJ2-4; D may match TRBD1 or TRBD2 (5 bases each). Deletions cut 0 bases from V and 3 bases from J, with 13 bases between. Germline V gives CDR1 SGHRS, CDR2 YFSETQ. The CDR3 runs 16 residues. This chain's CDR3 is CASSLEGRDGKNIQYF. The CDR3, as DNA: TGCGCCAGCAGCTTGGAGGGCAGGGACGGCAAAAACATTCAGTACTTC.

In nucleotides, the CDR3 is TGTGCCAGCAGTAGTAGCGGGAGTCCAGATACGCAGTATTTT. Its translation is CASSSSGSPDTQYF. The chain has TRBV6-2 or TRBV6-3 and TRBJ2-3, with 9 bases that match TRBD2. Germline-derived CDR1 and CDR2 are MNHEY and SVGEGT. The CDR3 length is 14 residues. V lost 5 bases and J lost 4; bases outside the gene matches: 4.

V is TRBV28 and J is TRBJ2-7, with 7 bases that match TRBD1. V lost 6 bases, J lost 1 base, and 6 bases stayed unmatched. The CDR3 is made up of 14 amino acids. Germline V gives CDR1 MDHEN, CDR2 SYDVKM. The CDR3 bases are TGTGCCAGCAGAAGACAGGGTATGTCCTACGAGCAGTACTTC. This sequence encodes CASRRQGMSYEQYF.

The V call is TRBV10-3, the J call TRBJ2-5; TRBD1 might be the D (6 bases). V shed 8 bases and J shed 0 bases, with 13 bases lying between them. Germline assignment: CDR1 ENHRY and CDR2 SYGVKD. CDR3 length: 14 amino acids. DNA for the CDR3: TGTGCCATCTCGACAGGCCCCCACCAAGAGACCCAGTACTTC. Encoded protein: CAISTGPHQETQYF.

The V gene is TRBV3-1 (or the pseudogene TRBV3-2), the J gene TRBJ2-1, with D hard to call. The CDR3 is made up of 16 amino acids. Germline lookup yields CDR1 LGHDT and CDR2 YNNKEL (reference sequence). The germline V and J ends were trimmed by 3 bases and 4 bases, with 16 bases remaining between them. In nucleotides, the CDR3 is TGTGCCAGCAGCCACGGAGTGGGGATTAAGTACAATGAGCAGTTCTTC. Its translation: CASSHGVGIKYNEQFF.

The chain joins TRBV5-1 to TRBJ2-7; 8 bases match TRBD1. This CDR3 is built from 14 residues. Trimming at V came to 4 bases and at J to 3 bases, leaving 6 bases not matched to a gene. CDR1 is SGHRS, CDR2 YFSETQ, per germline. The CDR3 bases are TGCGCCAGCAGCGGCCAGGGGGCCATCTACGAGCAGTACTTC. Encoded protein: CASSGQGAIYEQYF.

This chain links TRBV7-2 with TRBJ2-3; 11 nucleotides align to TRBD2. The CDR3 consists of 19 residues. Germline CDR1 reads SGHTA; CDR2 reads FQGNSA. After removal of 8 bases from V and 2 bases from J, the junction contained 18 bases not matched to a gene. The CDR3 DNA reads TGTGCCAGCCGGGTCGGACGTAGGCTAGCGGGAGGCAACACAGATACGCAGTATTTT. It specifies CASRVGRRLAGGNTDTQYF.

This chain uses TRBV2 with TRBJ1-5; D not certain. Germline V gene lookup returns CDR1 SNHLY and CDR2 FYNNEI. V lost 2 bases and J lost 1, with 9 bases in between. The CDR3 has 15 residues. CDR3 DNA sequence: TGTGCCAGCAGTGAAATGGGCAGGAGCAATCAGCCCCAGCATTTT. Its translation: CASSEMGRSNQPQHF.

This clone was seen a single time. The rearrangement joins TRBV5-6 to TRBJ1-2; no definite D call. V gave up 1 base and J gave up 1 base, with 14 bases separating them. Germline V gene data show CDR1 as SGHDT and CDR2 as YYEEEE. This CDR3 has 16 residues. CDR3 in amino acids: CASSLRTISLNYGYTF. The CDR3 DNA is TGTGCCAGCAGCTTGCGGACGATTAGTCTTAACTATGGCTACACCTTC.

This clone was recorded only once. This chain joins TRBV21-1 and TRBJ1-5. TRBV21-1 counts as a pseudogene. The CDR3 loop spans 10 amino acids. Here the CDR3 reads CARGPPGEHF. CDR3 DNA: TGTGCCAGAGGGCCTCCCGGGGAGCATTTT.

The rearrangement links TRBV9 to TRBJ2-1, with 8 positions matching TRBD2. The germline gives CDR1 SGDLS, CDR2 YYNGEE. Losses at the gene ends were 0 bases for V and 0 bases for J; bases not matched to a gene: 8. CDR3 length: 18 residues. The CDR3 protein is CASSVGLAGHSSYNEQFF. The CDR3 DNA reads TGTGCCAGCAGCGTAGGTCTAGCGGGCCATAGCTCCTACAATGAGCAGTTCTTC.

V is TRBV27 and J is TRBJ1-1; the D is unclear. CDR1 MNHEY and CDR2 SMNVEV come from the germline V gene (reference sequence). The CDR3 spans 15 residues. Deletions cut 4 bases from V and 0 bases from J, with 12 bases between. As DNA, the CDR3 is TGTGCCAGCAGTTGGGGAACACCACTGAACACTGAAGCTTTCTTT. Translating gives CASSWGTPLNTEAFF.

The genes are TRBV28 and TRBJ2-1; D unresolved. CDR3 length: 14 amino acids. The germline gives CDR1 MDHEN, CDR2 SYDVKM. V was clipped by 3 bases and J by 6 bases, with 12 bases between them. DNA of the CDR3: TGTGCCAGCAGTTTCCGGCACTCCCCCAATGAGCAGTTCTTC. It specifies CASSFRHSPNEQFF.

The chain couples TRBV5-6 to TRBJ1-1, with D hard to call. The germline V gene encodes CDR1 SGHDT and CDR2 YYEEEE. The CDR3 is made up of 15 amino acids. The V and J ends lost 1 base and 1 base respectively, with 11 bases between them. CDR3 coding DNA: TGTGCCAGCAGCTTGATGGGTTTGGGGAACACTGAAGCTTTCTTT. Its translation: CASSLMGLGNTEAFF.

The rearrangement joins TRBV15 to TRBJ1-5, with D perhaps matching TRBD1 (5 bases). The V end lost 5 bases, the J end lost 0 bases, and 11 bases lay between the germline ends. The CDR3 runs 15 residues. In germline, CDR1 is LNHNV, CDR2 YYDKDF (reference sequence). CDR3 protein: CATSSAGSSNQPQHF. Written as DNA, the CDR3 is TGTGCCACCAGCTCGGCAGGGAGTAGCAATCAGCCCCAGCATTTT.

V and J are TRBV7-3 and TRBJ1-2; D gene ambiguous. Trimming took 4 bases from V and 7 from J, leaving 19 bases between them. Germline V gene data show CDR1 as SGHTA and CDR2 as FQGTGA. The CDR3 totals 15 residues. In DNA form, the CDR3 reads TGTGCCAGCAGCTCTGAGGCTCGCCGGATGGGTGGCTACACCTTC. Amino acids: CASSSEARRMGGYTF.

The table lists this clone with a count of one. This chain links TRBV7-8 with TRBJ2-1; possible D gene TRBD2, 6 bases. Germline-derived CDR1 and CDR2 are SGHVS and FQNEAQ. Between the trimmed V and J ends, which lost 5 bases and 8 bases, there was a span of 19 bases. The CDR3 length is 15 residues. CDR3 region: CASSPGTLLGHEQFF. CDR3 in DNA: TGTGCCAGCAGCCCTGGGACTCTCCTCGGCCATGAGCAGTTCTTC.

This clone is a singleton in its sample. CDR3 protein: CATSSLGTINYEQYF. The DNA of the CDR3 is TGTGCCACCAGCAGCTTAGGGACTATAAACTACGAGCAGTACTTC. V is TRBV15 and J is TRBJ2-7; TRBD2 matches 7 bases. The CDR3 extends over 15 amino acids. The V gene end was trimmed by 3 bases and the J gene end by 3 bases; junction bases not matched to a gene: 8. The germline CDR1 and CDR2 sequences are LNHNV and YYDKDF (reference sequence). The variable domain in full, completed from reference TRBV15 and TRBJ2-7, reads DAMVIQNPRYQVTQFGKPVTLSCSQTLNHNVMYWYQQKSSQAPKLLFHYYDKDFNNEADTPDNFQSRRPNTSFCFLDIRSPGLGDTAMYLCATSSLGTINYEQYFGPGTRLTVT.

Notes on this clone: The junction and the germline gene differ at one end; a read error may be behind it. J is TRBJ2-3 and V is TRBV7-9, with 9 bases lining up with TRBD2. CDR3 length: 15 residues. In germline, CDR1 is SEHNR, CDR2 FQNEAQ (reference sequence). This chain's CDR3 is CASTLAGAPTDTQYF. The CDR3 DNA follows: TGTGCCAGCACCTTAGCGGGAGCCCCCACAGATACGCAGTATTTT.

The CDR3 spells CASSLQGQVNTEAFF. CDR3 sequence (DNA): TGTGCCAGCAGTTTACAGGGACAGGTGAACACTGAAGCTTTCTTT. The genes are TRBV27 and TRBJ1-1, with TRBD1 identical over 8 bases. The CDR3 is 15 amino acids. Germline V CDR1 and CDR2: MNHEY, SMNVEV (reference sequence). V was clipped by 2 bases and J by 0 bases; unmatched bases: 2.

V is TRBV7-8 and J is TRBJ2-7, with D perhaps TRBD1 (6 bases). This CDR3 comprises 13 residues. V lost 3 bases to trimming and J lost 5 bases, with 11 bases between them. The germline V gene has CDR1 SGHVS and CDR2 FQNEAQ. The CDR3: CASSFQGSHEQYF. CDR3 sequence (DNA): TGTGCCAGCAGCTTCCAGGGGAGCCACGAGCAGTACTTC.

V and J are TRBV6-1 and TRBJ1-3; D ambiguous. V was pared by 2 bases and J by 0 bases, with 8 bases between. Germline values: CDR1 MNHNS, CDR2 SASEGT. This CDR3 comprises 15 residues. The DNA of the CDR3 is TGTGCCAGCAGTGAAATGGCCCGCTCTGGAAACACCATATATTTT. The encoded protein is CASSEMARSGNTIYF.

The rearrangement links TRBV6-5 to TRBJ2-1; D gene unclear. CDR3 size: 15 residues. Germline V lookup: CDR1 MNHEY, CDR2 SVGAGI. V was pared by 8 bases and J by 0 bases, with 14 bases between. This chain's CDR3 is CASFSPASSYNEQFF. CDR3 DNA: TGTGCCAGCTTTTCCCCCGCGAGCTCCTACAATGAGCAGTTCTTC.